A single sample gave rise to the 29 T cell receptor beta chains below, sequenced in a study of blood T cell repertoires in COVID-19. Sequenced by immunoSEQ multiplex PCR; TCRdb stores in-frame clones only, minus some. The table shows about 100,000 clones, with 80% occurring only once. The sequencing input was peripheral blood. These receptors came from a woman aged 70-85 years with acute or convalescent COVID-19.

This clone has only a few counts. This chain connects TRBV18 to TRBJ1-1, with a tentative D call TRBD1 (6 bases). CDR1 is KGHSH, CDR2 LQKENI, per germline. The CDR3 has 14 residues. V was cut by 2 bases and J by 8 bases, with 15 bases left in between. Here the CDR3 DNA reads TGTGCCAGCTCACCAGGCGGGGGGGGCTTAGAAGCTTTCTTT. This codes for CASSPGGGGLEAFF.

The CDR3 is CASSFGTEQYF. Written as DNA, the CDR3 is TGTGCCAGCAGCTTCGGTACCGAGCAGTACTTC. This sequence joins TRBV13 and TRBJ2-7, with D uncertain. The CDR3 consists of 11 residues. Germline V lookup: CDR1 PRHDT, CDR2 FYEKMQ (reference sequence). Trimming took off 3 bases at V and 6 bases at J, with 6 bases between the two ends. The complete variable domain, with remaining parts taken from reference TRBV13 and TRBJ2-7, reads AAGVIQSPRHLIKEKRETATLKCYPIPRHDTVYWYQQGPGQDPQFLISFYEKMQSDKGSIPDRFSAQQFSDYHSELNMSSLELGDSALYFCASSFGTEQYFGPGTRLTVT.

V gene TRBV2 combines with J gene TRBJ1-2, with 7 nucleotides matching TRBD1. From germline, CDR1 is SNHLY and CDR2 FYNNEI. CDR3 length equals 15 residues. V lost 1 base and J lost 4; bases outside the gene matches: 6. CDR3 amino acids: CASSEGQGVGYGYTF. The CDR3 bases are TGTGCCAGCAGTGAAGGCCAGGGGGTAGGCTATGGCTACACCTTC.

The rearrangement uses TRBV4-2 and TRBJ2-6, with a possible D match to TRBD1 (5 bases). V dropped 5 bases and J dropped 1 base, with 12 bases sitting between them. CDR3 length: 16 residues. Germline values: CDR1 LGHNA, CDR2 YNFKEQ. In DNA, the CDR3 is TGTGCCAGCAGCGACAGATTCCAATCTGGGGCCAACGTCCTGACTTTC. Protein: CASSDRFQSGANVLTF.

This sequence joins TRBV6-5 and TRBJ1-3; unclear D gene. V shed 6 bases and J shed 0 bases, with 9 bases lying between them. Germline CDR1 is MNHEY and CDR2 is SVGAGI. This CDR3 is 14 amino acids long. The DNA for the CDR3 is TGTGCCAGCAGGGAGACCCACTCTGGAAACACCATATATTTT. It yields the protein CASRETHSGNTIYF.

This clone was detected a few times. The chain couples TRBV30 to TRBJ2-1, with 10 bases matching TRBD2. There are 17 residues in the CDR3. Germline CDR1 is GTSNPN and CDR2 is SVGIG (reference sequence). The V segment lost 1 base and the J segment 5 bases; nucleotides outside the gene matches: 11. The CDR3 region has the DNA TGTGCCTGGAGTGCCCCCCATAGCGGGGGGACTCACAATGAGCAGTTCTTC. Amino acid sequence: CAWSAPHSGGTHNEQFF.

This chain links TRBV19 with TRBJ1-5; perhaps TRBD1 as D (5 bases). Germline values: CDR1 LNHDA, CDR2 SQIVND (reference sequence). Trimming removed 6 bases from V and 5 bases from J, with 8 bases in between. The CDR3 is made up of 12 amino acids. CDR3 sequence (DNA): TGTGCCAGTAGCCCAGGGTATCAGCCCCAGCATTTT. The encoded protein is CASSPGYQPQHF. The full variable domain, completed using reference TRBV19 and TRBJ1-5, is DGGITQSPKYLFRKEGQNVTLSCEQNLNHDAMYWYRQDPGQGLRLIYYSQIVNDFQKGDIAEGYSVSREKKESFPLTVTSAQKNPTAFYLCASSPGYQPQHFGDGTRLSIL.

The V gene is TRBV19, the J gene TRBJ1-5, with 7 nucleotides matching TRBD1. J lost 0 bases, V lost 7 bases, and 12 bases had no gene match. The germline V gene has CDR1 LNHDA and CDR2 SQIVND (reference sequence). The CDR3 covers 17 residues. Here the CDR3 reads CASTTGAGSYSNQPQHF. In nucleotides, the CDR3 is TGTGCCAGTACTACAGGGGCTGGGTCGTATAGCAATCAGCCCCAGCATTTT.

The chain employs TRBV5-1 and TRBJ2-3; 14 nucleotides match TRBD2. The CDR3 sequence is 17 residues long. Trimming cost V 1 base and J 1 base; bases outside gene matches: 2. The germline V gene has CDR1 SGHRS and CDR2 YFSETQ. CDR3 region: CASSLWTSGGRTDTQYF. For the CDR3, the DNA is TGCGCCAGCAGCTTGTGGACTAGCGGGGGGCGCACAGATACGCAGTATTTT.

This chain uses TRBV21-1 with TRBJ1-1; the table's D call, TRBD1, was not checked against the DNA. TRBV21-1 is annotated as a pseudogene. The CDR3 extends over 15 amino acids. The CDR3 loop is CASSGRRTVNTEAFF. For the CDR3, the DNA is TGTGCCAGCAGCGGACGGAGGACAGTGAACACTGAAGCTTTCTTT.

The chain recombines TRBV18 with TRBJ1-1; D unresolved. Trimming took 3 bases from V and 5 from J, leaving 16 bases between them. This CDR3 comprises 15 residues. Germline V gene sequence: CDR1 KGHSH, CDR2 LQKENI. The CDR3 sequence: CASSPAAADLTEAFF. The CDR3 bases are TGTGCCAGCTCACCTGCGGCAGCTGACCTAACTGAAGCTTTCTTT.

The chain joins TRBV7-9 to TRBJ2-2; possibly TRBD1 for D (6 bases). V was shortened by 5 bases and J by 5 bases, with 9 bases between the two germline ends. CDR1 and CDR2 from the germline V gene are SEHNR and FQNEAQ (reference sequence). The CDR3 has 13 residues. CDR3 DNA sequence: TGTGCCAGCAGCCTAACAGGGACCGGGGAGCTGTTTTTT. Its protein product is CASSLTGTGELFF.

This clone has a handful of counts. The V call is TRBV18, the J call TRBJ2-3; the match to TRBD2 covers 7 bases. The V segment lost 0 bases and the J segment 3 bases; nucleotides outside the gene matches: 6. There are 16 residues in the CDR3. Germline V CDR1 and CDR2: KGHSH, LQKENI. The CDR3 sequence: CASSPPRGTTTDTQYF. CDR3 DNA: TGTGCCAGCTCACCACCCCGTGGGACTACAACAGATACGCAGTATTTT.

This chain links TRBV7-9 with TRBJ2-1; 7 bases are a match to TRBD1. Germline CDR1 and CDR2: SEHNR and FQNEAQ (reference sequence). The V segment lost 4 bases and the J segment 3 bases; nucleotides outside the gene matches: 12. The CDR3 runs 17 residues. CDR3 nucleotide sequence: TGTGCCAGCAGCTCCCCTTACTCCGGGACAGACTACAATGAGCAGTTCTTC. Its translation: CASSSPYSGTDYNEQFF.

This clone has a single count. This sequence joins TRBV14 and TRBJ1-2, with 7 nucleotides matching TRBD1. This CDR3 spans 13 amino acids. Germline assignment: CDR1 SGHDN and CDR2 FVKESK. V shed 5 bases and J 6 bases; nucleotides not matched to a gene: 6. CDR3 nucleotide sequence: TGTGCCAGCAGCTATCTACAGGGGAATGGCTACACCTTC. This gives the protein CASSYLQGNGYTF.

The chain carries TRBV15 and TRBJ1-4; D possibly corresponds to TRBD1 (5 bases). CDR1 is LNHNV, CDR2 YYDKDF, per germline (reference sequence). The CDR3 contains 15 residues. The germline V and J ends were trimmed by 6 bases and 4 bases, with 15 bases remaining between them. The CDR3 spells CATRRQGDGNEKLFF. In DNA form, the CDR3 reads TGTGCCACCAGGCGGCAAGGGGATGGTAATGAAAAACTGTTTTTT.

The chain has TRBV23-1 and TRBJ2-4; maybe TRBD2 (7 bases). TRBV23-1 is classed as an ORF, of uncertain function. Trimming pared 4 bases from V and 1 base from J, leaving 20 bases between. The length of the CDR3 is 18 residues. The CDR3 nucleotides are TGCGCCAGCAGTCTGTCCAGAGGGGGGGGTATGGCCAAAAACATTCAGTACTTC. This gives the protein CASSLSRGGGMAKNIQYF.

V and J are TRBV5-1 and TRBJ2-1; no clear D gene. Germline loops: CDR1 SGHRS, CDR2 YFSETQ. CDR3 length equals 12 residues. V was shortened by 4 bases and J by 3 bases, with 5 bases between the two germline ends. CDR3 in DNA: TGCGCCAGCAGCAACGGCTACAATGAGCAGTTCTTC. The encoded protein is CASSNGYNEQFF.

This clone has a single count. This chain connects TRBV6-2 or TRBV6-3 to TRBJ2-5; 8 nucleotides match TRBD1. With 4 bases clipped from V and 0 bases from J, the junction kept 13 bases outside the gene matches. The CDR3 contains 18 residues. CDR1 and CDR2 from the germline V gene are MNHEY and SVGEGT. CDR3 protein: CASSSRTGIGKYQETQYF. For the CDR3, the DNA is TGTGCCAGCAGTTCAAGGACAGGGATAGGGAAGTACCAAGAGACCCAGTACTTC.

The CDR3 nucleotides read TGTGCCAGCAGCTTAGATTTTTCCAGCGGGGGAGGGGCCCAGTACTTC. Residues: CASSLDFSSGGGAQYF. The chain combines TRBV7-6 with TRBJ2-5; 8 positions agree with TRBD2. This CDR3 contains 16 residues. Looked up from germline, CDR1 is SGHVS and CDR2 is FNYEAQ. The V gene end was trimmed by 1 base and the J gene end by 9 bases; junction bases not matched to a gene: 13.

V gene TRBV10-3 combines with J gene TRBJ2-6; D may be TRBD1 (6 bases). CDR1 ENHRY and CDR2 SYGVKD come from the germline V gene. Trimming stripped 5 bases from V and 2 bases from J, with 10 bases between. The CDR3 loop spans 15 amino acids. The CDR3 DNA is TGTGCCATCAGTCCAACAGGGACTGGGGCCAACGTCCTGACTTTC. Encoded protein: CAISPTGTGANVLTF.

The CDR3 DNA reads as TGTGCCAGCAGTGAGAGATACGAGCAGTACTTC. Amino acid sequence: CASSERYEQYF. This rearrangement joins TRBV2 to TRBJ2-7; D not certain. Germline V gives CDR1 SNHLY, CDR2 FYNNEI. V lost 3 bases and J 4 bases, leaving 4 bases between the germline ends. This CDR3 contains 11 residues. Full variable domain (missing parts from reference TRBV2 and TRBJ2-7): EPEVTQTPSHQVTQMGQEVILRCVPISNHLYFYWYRQILGQKVEFLVSFYNNEISEKSEIFDDQFSVERPDGSNFTLKIRSTKLEDSAMYFCASSERYEQYFGPGTRLTVT.

This clone appeared once. This CDR3 is CASSPLPGGPGYTF. The DNA of the CDR3 is TGTGCCAGCTCACCACTTCCAGGGGGCCCTGGCTACACCTTC. The V and J genes are TRBV18 and TRBJ1-2, with TRBD1 matching over 8 bases. The CDR3 is 14 amino acids. The germline V gene has CDR1 KGHSH and CDR2 LQKENI. Trimming cost V 1 base and J 7 bases; bases outside gene matches: 5.

The V gene is TRBV4-2, the J gene TRBJ2-1; perhaps TRBD2 as D (6 bases). V was pared by 0 bases and J by 2 bases, with 11 bases between. This CDR3 has 16 amino acids. In germline, CDR1 is LGHNA, CDR2 YNFKEQ. In DNA, the CDR3 is TGTGCCAGCAGCCAAGATATGCGGGGTACCTACAATGAGCAGTTCTTC. This encodes CASSQDMRGTYNEQFF.

This chain connects TRBV6-5 to TRBJ2-5; D is ambiguous. The CDR3 has 14 residues. Trimming removed 2 bases at V and 5 bases at J, with 12 bases between. Germline CDR1 is MNHEY and CDR2 is SVGAGI. DNA of the CDR3: TGTGCCAGCAGTTACGACGGGTCTCGGGAGACCCAGTACTTC. It translates to CASSYDGSRETQYF.

This clone was picked up one time. V and J are TRBV5-5 and TRBJ2-7; 10 nucleotides match TRBD2. V trimming: 0 bases; J trimming: 1 base; junction bases outside the gene matches: 4. The CDR3 totals 16 residues. Per germline, CDR1 SGHKS and CDR2 YYEKEE (reference sequence). CDR3 sequence (DNA): TGTGCCAGCAGCTTGGCCACTAGCGGGGCTTCCTACGAGCAGTACGTC. Protein: CASSLATSGASYEQYV.

The rearrangement links TRBV7-3 to TRBJ2-3, with D uncertain. Germline V gene lookup returns CDR1 SGHTA and CDR2 FQGTGA. Trimming shortened V by 1 base and J by 3 bases, and 8 bases separated the two germline ends. This CDR3 spans 14 amino acids. The CDR3 nucleotides read TGTGCCAGCAGCTTAATGCCAGATACAGATACGCAGTATTTT. It is translated as CASSLMPDTDTQYF.

The chain uses TRBV11-2 and TRBJ2-5; 14 bases are a match to TRBD2. V shed 5 bases and J 5 bases; nucleotides not matched to a gene: 10. Germline V gives CDR1 SGHAT, CDR2 FQNNGV. This CDR3 is 17 amino acids long. The DNA for the CDR3 is TGTGCCAGCAGCCAGACTAGCGGGGGGGCCCCGACCGAGACCCAGTACTTC. Translation: CASSQTSGGAPTETQYF.

CDR3 loop: CASSSGLAGKQETQYF. The CDR3 nucleotides read TGCGCCAGCAGCTCGGGACTAGCGGGCAAACAAGAGACCCAGTACTTC. This chain links TRBV5-1 with TRBJ2-5; TRBD2 agrees at 12 bases. V trimming: 3 bases; J trimming: 2 bases; junction bases outside the gene matches: 5. CDR3 length: 16 amino acids. Looked up from germline, CDR1 is SGHRS and CDR2 is YFSETQ.